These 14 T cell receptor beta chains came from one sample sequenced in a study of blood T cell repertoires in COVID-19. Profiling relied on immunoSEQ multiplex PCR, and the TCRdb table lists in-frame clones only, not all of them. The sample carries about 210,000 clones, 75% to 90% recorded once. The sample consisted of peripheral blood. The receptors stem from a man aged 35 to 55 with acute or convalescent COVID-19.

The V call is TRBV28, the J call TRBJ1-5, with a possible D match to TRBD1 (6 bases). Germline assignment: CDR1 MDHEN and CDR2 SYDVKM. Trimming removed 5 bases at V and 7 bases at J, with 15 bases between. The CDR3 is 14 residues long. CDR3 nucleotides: TGTGCCAGCAGTCCCTCACAGGGCCACCAGCCCCAGCATTTT. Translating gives CASSPSQGHQPQHF.

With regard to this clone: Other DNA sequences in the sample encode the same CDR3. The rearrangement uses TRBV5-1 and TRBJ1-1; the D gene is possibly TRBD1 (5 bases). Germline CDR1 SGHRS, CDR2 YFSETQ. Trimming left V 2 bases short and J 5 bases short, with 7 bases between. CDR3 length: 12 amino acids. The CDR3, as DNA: TGCGCCAGCAGCTTTTCAGGGACTGAAGCTTTCTTT. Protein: CASSFSGTEAFF. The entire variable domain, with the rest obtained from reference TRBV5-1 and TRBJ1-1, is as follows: KAGVTQTPRYLIKTRGQQVTLSCSPISGHRSVSWYQQTPGQGLQFLFEYFSETQRNKGNFPGRFSGRQFSNSRSEMNVSTLELGDSALYLCASSFSGTEAFFGQGTRLTVV.

This CDR3 reads CASSSDGQGGSSGANVLTF. In DNA, the CDR3 is TGTGCCAGCAGCTCGGATGGACAGGGGGGAAGCTCTGGGGCCAACGTCCTGACTTTC. The chain uses TRBV7-8 and TRBJ2-6; TRBD1 aligns across 10 bases. The V segment lost 4 bases and the J segment 0 bases; nucleotides outside the gene matches: 9. Germline V lookup: CDR1 SGHVS, CDR2 FQNEAQ. The CDR3 consists of 19 residues. Based on the CDR3 plus reference TRBV7-8 and TRBJ2-6, the full variable domain is GAGVSQSPRYKVAKRGQDVALRCDPISGHVSLFWYQQALGQGPEFLTYFQNEAQLDKSGLPSDRFFAERPEGSVSTLKIQRTQQEDSAVYLCASSSDGQGGSSGANVLTFGAGSRLTVL.

CDR3 nucleotides: TGTGCCAGTAGTATAGAACTAGCGGGGTTGGAGACCCAGTACTTC. This translates into CASSIELAGLETQYF. This chain uses TRBV19 with TRBJ2-5; the match to TRBD2 covers 10 bases. Germline V gene data show CDR1 as LNHDA and CDR2 as SQIVND (reference sequence). CDR3 length equals 15 residues. The J segment lost 5 bases and the V segment lost 0 bases, leaving 3 bases of the junction unmatched.

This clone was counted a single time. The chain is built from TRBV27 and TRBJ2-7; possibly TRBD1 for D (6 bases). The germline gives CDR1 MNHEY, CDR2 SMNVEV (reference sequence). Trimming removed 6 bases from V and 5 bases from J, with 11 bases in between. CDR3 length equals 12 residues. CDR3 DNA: TGTGCCAGCAGCCGGACAGCGCACGAGCAGTACTTC. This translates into CASSRTAHEQYF.

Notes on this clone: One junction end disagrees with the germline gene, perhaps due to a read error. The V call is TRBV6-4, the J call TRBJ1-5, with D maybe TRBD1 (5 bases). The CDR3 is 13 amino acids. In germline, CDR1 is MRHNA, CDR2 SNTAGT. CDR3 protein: CASSTQGNQPQHF. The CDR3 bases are TGTGCCAGCAGTACTCAGGGCAACCAGCCCCAGCATTTT.

The CDR3 here is CASSLSWDRARGYTF. The CDR3 DNA reads TGTGCCAGCAGTTTATCTTGGGACAGGGCTCGGGGCTACACCTTC. V gene TRBV27 combines with J gene TRBJ1-2; 9 positions agree with TRBD1. The germline V gene encodes CDR1 MNHEY and CDR2 SMNVEV (reference sequence). J gave up 8 bases and V 0 bases, and 7 bases lay outside the gene matches. This CDR3 comprises 15 residues.

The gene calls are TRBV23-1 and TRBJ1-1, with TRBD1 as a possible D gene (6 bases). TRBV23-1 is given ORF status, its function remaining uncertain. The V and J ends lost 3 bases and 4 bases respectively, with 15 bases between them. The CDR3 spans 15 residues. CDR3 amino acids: CASSHPLPGVTEAFF. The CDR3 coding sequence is TGCGCCAGCAGTCACCCACTCCCAGGGGTCACTGAAGCTTTCTTT.

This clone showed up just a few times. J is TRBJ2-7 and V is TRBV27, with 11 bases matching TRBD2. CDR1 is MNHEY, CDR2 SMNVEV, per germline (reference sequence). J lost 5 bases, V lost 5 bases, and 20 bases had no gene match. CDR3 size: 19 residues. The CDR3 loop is CASSTLGTSGRWKFDEQYF. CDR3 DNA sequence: TGTGCCAGCAGTACCCTCGGGACTAGCGGACGTTGGAAATTCGACGAGCAGTACTTC.

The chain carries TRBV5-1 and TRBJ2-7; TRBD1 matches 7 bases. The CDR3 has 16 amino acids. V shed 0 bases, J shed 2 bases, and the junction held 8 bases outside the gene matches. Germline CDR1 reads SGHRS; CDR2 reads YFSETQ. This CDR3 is CASSLGSTGRAYEQYF. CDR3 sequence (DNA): TGCGCCAGCAGCTTGGGGTCGACAGGGCGGGCCTACGAGCAGTACTTC. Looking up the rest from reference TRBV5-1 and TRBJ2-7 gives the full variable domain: KAGVTQTPRYLIKTRGQQVTLSCSPISGHRSVSWYQQTPGQGLQFLFEYFSETQRNKGNFPGRFSGRQFSNSRSEMNVSTLELGDSALYLCASSLGSTGRAYEQYFGPGTRLTVT.

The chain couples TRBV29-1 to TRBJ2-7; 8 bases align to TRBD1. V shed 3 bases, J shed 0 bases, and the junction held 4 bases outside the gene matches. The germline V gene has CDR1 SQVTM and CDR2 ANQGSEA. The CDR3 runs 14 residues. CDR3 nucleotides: TGCAGCGTTGACGGGACAGGAAGCTCCTACGAGCAGTACTTC. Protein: CSVDGTGSSYEQYF.

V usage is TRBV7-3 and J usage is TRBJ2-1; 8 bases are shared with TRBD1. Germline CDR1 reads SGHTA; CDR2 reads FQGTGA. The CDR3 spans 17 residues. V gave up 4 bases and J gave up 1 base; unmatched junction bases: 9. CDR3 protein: CASSSQGQGVSYNEQFF. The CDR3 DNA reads TGTGCCAGCAGCTCACAAGGACAGGGAGTGTCCTACAATGAGCAGTTCTTC.

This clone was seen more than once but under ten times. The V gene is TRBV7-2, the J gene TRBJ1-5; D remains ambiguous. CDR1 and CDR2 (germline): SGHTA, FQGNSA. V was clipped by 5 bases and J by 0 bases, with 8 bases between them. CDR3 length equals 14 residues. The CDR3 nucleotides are TGTGCCAGCAGCCAGGCCCATAGCAATCAGCCCCAGCATTTT. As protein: CASSQAHSNQPQHF.

CDR3 bases: TGTGCCTGGTATGAGGGGGCATACACCTTC. It specifies CAWYEGAYTF. The chain has TRBV30 and TRBJ1-2, with 7 bases identical to TRBD1. The CDR3 is 10 amino acids. CDR1 and CDR2 from the germline V gene are GTSNPN and SVGIG (reference sequence). J lost 11 bases, V lost 5 bases, and 5 bases had no gene match.